A single sample gave rise to the 26 T cell receptor beta chains below, sequenced in a study of blood T cell repertoires in COVID-19. Clones were sequenced by immunoSEQ multiplex PCR, and TCRdb holds only the in-frame ones, with some missing. The sample consists of about 250,000 clones, about 91% of them appearing once. Specimen: PBMCs or T cells enriched from blood (not recorded which). The receptors shown here come from a woman under 40 with acute COVID-19.

The V call is TRBV9, the J call TRBJ1-2; TRBD1 agrees at 10 bases. The CDR3 covers 14 residues. Looked up from germline, CDR1 is SGDLS and CDR2 is YYNGEE. V trimming: 4 bases; J trimming: 7 bases; junction bases outside the gene matches: 7. In nucleotides, the CDR3 is TGTGCCAGCAGCCCAGGACAGGGGGTGACTGGCTACACCTTC. It encodes CASSPGQGVTGYTF.

V gene TRBV2 combines with J gene TRBJ1-2, with D possibly matching TRBD1 (6 bases). Between the trimmed V and J ends, which lost 4 bases and 2 bases, there was a span of 11 bases. CDR1 is SNHLY and CDR2 is FYNNEI in the germline V gene. This CDR3 comprises 14 residues. DNA for the CDR3: TGTGCCAGCAGTGTGGACAGTGGGAACTATGGCTACACCTTC. Encoded protein: CASSVDSGNYGYTF.

The chain uses TRBV3-1 (or the pseudogene TRBV3-2) and TRBJ2-1, with unresolved D. Per germline, CDR1 LGHDT and CDR2 YNNKEL (reference sequence). Trimming took 6 bases from V and 5 from J, leaving 5 bases between them. This CDR3 region has 11 residues. The CDR3, as DNA: TGTGCCAGCAGGGAGAACAATGAGCAGTTCTTC. It encodes CASRENNEQFF.

The chain carries TRBV5-4 and TRBJ2-7; D is unclear. Germline values: CDR1 SGHNT, CDR2 YYREEE (reference sequence). Trimming left V 2 bases short and J 3 bases short, with 9 bases between. CDR3 length: 13 residues. CDR3 nucleotide sequence: TGTGCCAGCAGCTTCGAGCCCCGCTACGAGCAGTACTTC. This gives the protein CASSFEPRYEQYF.

The chain employs TRBV11-3 and TRBJ2-3, with D tentatively TRBD2 (5 bases). V dropped 1 base and J dropped 3 bases, with 17 bases sitting between them. The CDR3 runs to 17 residues. Germline V gene data show CDR1 as SGHNT and CDR2 as YENEEA. The CDR3 protein is CASSLAPFLGGTDTQYF. The CDR3 DNA reads as TGTGCCAGCAGCTTAGCCCCTTTCCTGGGCGGGACAGATACGCAGTATTTT.

The J gene is TRBJ1-4, the V gene TRBV27, with D unclear. Deletions cut 3 bases from V and 12 bases from J, with 20 bases between. CDR3 length: 15 residues. Germline V gene lookup returns CDR1 MNHEY and CDR2 SMNVEV (reference sequence). The CDR3 DNA follows: TGTGCCAGCAGTTTGGCGAGGGTGGGAAAAAGGGAACTGTTTTTT. Protein sequence: CASSLARVGKRELFF.

The chain is built from TRBV2 and TRBJ1-2; D remains unclear. From germline, CDR1 is SNHLY and CDR2 FYNNEI. V was pared by 6 bases and J by 0 bases, with 11 bases between. The CDR3 is 14 amino acids. The CDR3 is CASRNLRANYGYTF. DNA for the CDR3: TGTGCCAGCAGGAACCTGAGGGCTAACTATGGCTACACCTTC.

V gene TRBV27 combines with J gene TRBJ1-1; D remains ambiguous. Germline values: CDR1 MNHEY, CDR2 SMNVEV (reference sequence). This CDR3 is 15 amino acids long. V dropped 6 bases and J dropped 1 base, with 15 bases sitting between them. CDR3 nucleotide sequence: TGTGCCAGCAGCCCCCACGTCGGGAGGAACACTGAAGCTTTCTTT. Its translation: CASSPHVGRNTEAFF.

This chain uses TRBV7-9 with TRBJ1-1; D gene unclear. Trimming cost V 2 bases and J 6 bases, with 10 bases left between them. The CDR3 has 13 residues. Germline lookup yields CDR1 SEHNR and CDR2 FQNEAQ (reference sequence). CDR3 DNA sequence: TGTGCCAGCAGCTTAAGTCTAGTCGCTGAAGCTTTCTTT. Protein sequence: CASSLSLVAEAFF.

V gene TRBV7-6 combines with J gene TRBJ2-5, with a weak D call TRBD1 (6 bases). V was trimmed by 5 bases and J by 4 bases, leaving 14 bases between them. This CDR3 comprises 14 residues. The germline gives CDR1 SGHVS, CDR2 FNYEAQ. The CDR3 nucleotides are TGTGCCAGCAGCCCCCGGACAGCTGGAGAGACCCAGTACTTC. Residues: CASSPRTAGETQYF.

The rearrangement links TRBV10-2 to TRBJ2-1; 9 bases are shared with TRBD2. The CDR3 covers 18 residues. V gave up 2 bases and J gave up 4 bases; unmatched junction bases: 12. Germline lookup yields CDR1 WSHSY and CDR2 SAAADI. CDR3 loop: CASSENEWGSGGYNEQFF. In DNA, the CDR3 is TGCGCCAGCAGTGAGAATGAGTGGGGAAGCGGGGGGTACAATGAGCAGTTCTTC.

The V gene is TRBV11-3, the J gene TRBJ2-1; TRBD1 matches 7 bases. Germline V CDR1 and CDR2: SGHNT, YENEEA. The CDR3 is 18 amino acids. With 3 bases clipped from V and 0 bases from J, the junction kept 11 bases outside the gene matches. The CDR3 nucleotides are TGTGCCAGCAGCTTGGACGGGACAGCCTCTAGCTCCTACAATGAGCAGTTCTTC. Protein product: CASSLDGTASSSYNEQFF. The entire variable domain, with the rest obtained from reference TRBV11-3 and TRBJ2-1, is as follows: EAGVVQSPRYKIIEKKQPVAFWCNPISGHNTLYWYLQNLGQGPELLIRYENEEAVDDSQLPKDRFSAERLKGVDSTLKIQPAELGDSAVYLCASSLDGTASSSYNEQFFGPGTRLTVL.

Remarks on this clone: At the DNA level, this CDR3 is encoded by other sequences in the same sample as well. The chain recombines TRBV7-2 with TRBJ1-1; the D gene is possibly TRBD1 (6 bases). This CDR3 contains 13 residues. V lost 4 bases and J 2 bases, leaving 8 bases between the germline ends. Germline V gives CDR1 SGHTA, CDR2 FQGNSA. CDR3: CASSSGVNTEAFF. As DNA, the CDR3 is TGTGCCAGCAGCTCAGGGGTTAACACTGAAGCTTTCTTT.

The chain is built from TRBV2 and TRBJ2-7; 11 bases line up with TRBD1. CDR1 is SNHLY, CDR2 FYNNEI, per germline. The length of the CDR3 is 18 residues. V dropped 4 bases and J dropped 3; count of bases not matched to a gene: 14. The CDR3 coding sequence is TGTGCCAGCAGTGTTAGGGCCGGGACAGGGGGTCCAAACTACGAGCAGTACTTC. This codes for CASSVRAGTGGPNYEQYF.

The chain couples TRBV5-1 to TRBJ1-3, with unresolved D. This CDR3 region has 12 residues. Trimming removed 4 bases at V and 4 bases at J, with 6 bases between. Germline V gene lookup returns CDR1 SGHRS and CDR2 YFSETQ. This chain's CDR3 is CASSPGGNTIYF. CDR3 nucleotide sequence: TGCGCCAGCAGCCCGGGAGGAAACACCATATATTTT.

The gene calls are TRBV3-1 (or the pseudogene TRBV3-2) and TRBJ2-7; D may be TRBD1 (6 bases). The germline V gene encodes CDR1 LGHDT and CDR2 YNNKEL (reference sequence). The CDR3 covers 13 residues. With 10 bases removed from V and 6 bases from J, the gap between germline ends came to 19 bases. CDR3 residues: CATGQGIWGEQYF. CDR3 DNA: TGTGCCACCGGGCAGGGGATTTGGGGCGAGCAGTACTTC.

The chain is built from TRBV24-1 and TRBJ2-2; 9 bases are shared with TRBD1. Unmatched junction bases numbered 6, after V lost 3 bases and J lost 2 bases. Germline CDR1 KGHDR, CDR2 SFDVKD. The CDR3 has 17 amino acids. The CDR3 DNA reads as TGTGCCACCAGTGATAAGGACAGGGGAGGAAACACCGGGGAGCTGTTTTTT. Translation gives CATSDKDRGGNTGELFF.

CDR3 nucleotide sequence: TGTGCCAGCAGCTCCAGGGCCCTCAATCAGCCCCAGCATTTT. Translating gives CASSSRALNQPQHF. The V gene is TRBV7-8, the J gene TRBJ1-5; D possibly corresponds to TRBD1 (5 bases). V was cut by 4 bases and J by 3 bases, with 10 bases left in between. This CDR3 has 14 amino acids. Germline CDR1 and CDR2: SGHVS and FQNEAQ.

V gene TRBV5-4 combines with J gene TRBJ2-5; D possibly corresponds to TRBD2 (6 bases). Trimming took 0 bases from V and 4 from J, leaving 19 bases between them. Per germline, CDR1 SGHNT and CDR2 YYREEE (reference sequence). This CDR3 has 17 residues. In nucleotides, the CDR3 is TGTGCCAGCAGCTTGGGGATTATTGGAGGGGCAGCAGAGACCCAGTACTTC. Its translation: CASSLGIIGGAAETQYF.

The chain combines TRBV19 with TRBJ1-3, with a weak D call TRBD1 (6 bases). Germline-derived CDR1 and CDR2 are LNHDA and SQIVND (reference sequence). The ends were cut back, 5 bases at V and 0 bases at J, with 14 bases in the middle. This CDR3 spans 16 amino acids. The CDR3 DNA sequence: TGTGCCAGTAGTCAACCGGGACACCGCTCTGGAAACACCATATATTTT. This codes for CASSQPGHRSGNTIYF. The full variable domain, rest sourced from reference TRBV19 and TRBJ1-3, is DGGITQSPKYLFRKEGQNVTLSCEQNLNHDAMYWYRQDPGQGLRLIYYSQIVNDFQKGDIAEGYSVSREKKESFPLTVTSAQKNPTAFYLCASSQPGHRSGNTIYFGEGSWLTVV.

This chain connects TRBV7-2 to TRBJ1-2; 10 bases match TRBD1. V lost 5 bases and J lost 5; bases outside the gene matches: 5. CDR1 SGHTA and CDR2 FQGNSA come from the germline V gene. The CDR3 is 14 residues long. The DNA for the CDR3 is TGTGCCAGCAGCCCGCTGGGACAGGGGTATGGCTACACCTTC. This sequence encodes CASSPLGQGYGYTF.

The chain is built from TRBV15 and TRBJ1-5, with 8 bases fitting TRBD1. The CDR3 totals 15 residues. Trimming took 3 bases from V and 0 from J; bases not matched to a gene: 1. The germline V gene encodes CDR1 LNHNV and CDR2 YYDKDF (reference sequence). CDR3 nucleotides: TGTGCCACCAGCAGGGGACAGGCTAGCAATCAGCCCCAGCATTTT. As protein: CATSRGQASNQPQHF.

The V gene is TRBV11-3, the J gene TRBJ2-1, with TRBD2 matching over 11 bases. Germline CDR1 is SGHNT and CDR2 is YENEEA. This CDR3 is built from 15 residues. Trimming at V came to 4 bases and at J to 5 bases, leaving 4 bases not matched to a gene. Here the CDR3 reads CASSSSGLADNEQFF. CDR3 in DNA: TGTGCCAGCAGCTCCTCGGGACTAGCGGACAATGAGCAGTTCTTC.

The V and J genes are TRBV10-3 and TRBJ2-1, with 8 nucleotides matching TRBD1. The CDR3 has 16 amino acids. The germline V gene has CDR1 ENHRY and CDR2 SYGVKD. The V gene end was trimmed by 3 bases and the J gene end by 7 bases; junction bases not matched to a gene: 11. CDR3 loop: CAISDRTRQGQNEQFF. CDR3 nucleotides: TGTGCCATCAGTGATAGAACGCGACAGGGGCAAAATGAGCAGTTCTTC.

This clone has more than one count but fewer than ten. The chain employs TRBV7-2 and TRBJ2-3; tentatively, D is TRBD1 (5 bases). The CDR3 length is 14 residues. Germline values: CDR1 SGHTA, CDR2 FQGNSA. With 2 bases removed from V and 7 bases from J, the gap between germline ends came to 13 bases. The CDR3 is CASSLLGLGNTQYF. The CDR3 region has the DNA TGTGCCAGCAGCTTATTGGGGCTTGGAAATACGCAGTATTTT.

The table lists this clone with a few counts. This chain joins TRBV11-2 and TRBJ2-5; D uncertain. The V and J ends lost 0 bases and 8 bases respectively, with 10 bases between them. CDR1 is SGHAT and CDR2 is FQNNGV in the germline V gene. The CDR3 consists of 13 residues. The CDR3: CASSLETQTTQYF. Written as DNA, the CDR3 is TGTGCCAGCAGCTTAGAGACTCAAACTACCCAGTACTTC. Supplemented by reference TRBV11-2 and TRBJ2-5, the full variable domain reads EAGVAQSPRYKIIEKRQSVAFWCNPISGHATLYWYQQILGQGPKLLIQFQNNGVVDDSQLPKDRFSAERLKGVDSTLKIQPAKLEDSAVYLCASSLETQTTQYFGPGTRLLVL.